This T cell receptor beta chain was identified during a study of CD8+ T cells in alopecia areata. Study-wide context: The duration of tofacitinib was 6 to 18 months, with 6 months off drug afterward.

Stated treatment: oral pan-JAK inhibitor, 5-10 mg twice daily. This clone was detected only once. Sequencing templates came from extracted RNA that was reverse transcribed into cDNA. Method: immunoSEQ multiplex PCR; TCRdb's copy keeps in-frame clones and lacks some. Of about 220,000 clones listed, about 57% are singletons. This receptor was taken from a human donor with alopecia areata. The input for sequencing was CD4+ T cells sorted from blood, taken at week 4, from a patient treated with tofacitinib.

CDR3 sequence: CASSRRWPYEQYF. As DNA, the CDR3 is TGTGCCAGCAGCCGACGTTGGCCCTACGAGCAGTACTTC. V is TRBV5-4 and J is TRBJ2-7; D gene ambiguous. V was shortened by 4 bases and J by 2 bases, with 10 bases between the two germline ends. The CDR3 loop spans 13 amino acids. The germline V gene has CDR1 SGHNT and CDR2 YYREEE (reference sequence). Full variable domain (missing parts from reference TRBV5-4 and TRBJ2-7): ETGVTQSPTHLIKTRGQQVTLRCSSQSGHNTVSWYQQALGQGPQFIFQYYREEENGRGNFPPRFSGLQFPNYSSELNVNALELDDSALYLCASSRRWPYEQYFGPGTRLTVT.